A few counts support the clone carrying this TCR beta chain. Its antigen remains unidentified. This sample is drawn from a study of response to subunit inactivated influenza vaccine. TCRdb re-analysed the RT-PCR reads in MiXCR, keeping a single row per CDR3 protein. This repertoire shows some 520,000 distinct CDR3 sequences, 15% to 20% found once; its top ten account for around 3%. The study, taken as a whole, reports: Authors suggested seasonal influenza vaccinations each recruit few new T cells.

There are 13 residues in the CDR3. With 4 bases removed from V and 4 bases from J, the gap between germline ends came to 10 bases. The V gene's germline CDR1 is SGHRS and CDR2 YFSETQ. Sample: CD4+ T cells sorted from PBMCs, taken 23 to 25 months after vaccination. J is TRBJ2-3 and V is TRBV5-1; TRBD1 might be the D (6 bases). This TCR came from a man aged 50 to 69 who received an inactivated influenza vaccine. The CDR3 coding sequence is TGCGCCAGCAGCCGAGGACAGCCAGATACGCAGTATTTT. This sequence encodes CASSRGQPDTQYF.